The 10 T cell receptor beta chains reported below all come from one sample, sequenced in a study of radiotherapy plus CTLA-4 blockade in lung cancer. Here immunoSEQ multiplex PCR was the method, and the copy in TCRdb shows in-frame clones only, minus some. Among tens of thousands of clones listed, 65% to 80% were seen once. The sequences come from peripheral blood, collected from a patient treated with radiotherapy plus ipilimumab. The receptors were gathered from a human donor with non-small cell lung cancer whose response to radiotherapy plus ipilimumab could not be evaluated.

The chain links TRBV6-5 to TRBJ2-3; 8 nucleotides match TRBD2. The V gene end was trimmed by 4 bases and the J gene end by 4 bases; junction bases not matched to a gene: 7. Germline CDR1 is MNHEY and CDR2 is SVGAGI. The CDR3 covers 15 residues. CDR3 bases: TGTGCCAGCAGTTTAGTAGCGGGACGGGCAGATACGCAGTATTTT. Translating it yields CASSLVAGRADTQYF.

The chain combines TRBV11-1 with TRBJ2-7; weak D call: TRBD1 (6 bases). This CDR3 has 12 residues. Deletions cut 6 bases from V and 4 bases from J, with 10 bases between. Germline V CDR1 and CDR2: SGHAT, FQDESV (reference sequence). The CDR3 bases are TGTGCCAGCAGTCCACAGGGTTACGAGCAGTACTTC. As protein: CASSPQGYEQYF. The variable domain in full, completed from reference TRBV11-1 and TRBJ2-7, reads EAEVAQSPRYKITEKSQAVAFWCDPISGHATLYWYRQILGQGPELLVQFQDESVVDDSQLPKDRFSAERLKGVDSTLKIQPAELGDSAMYLCASSPQGYEQYFGPGTRLTVT.

V and J are TRBV27 and TRBJ1-2, with 7 nucleotides matching TRBD1. This CDR3 region has 14 residues. CDR1 MNHEY and CDR2 SMNVEV come from the germline V gene (reference sequence). V trimming: 1 base; J trimming: 3 bases; junction bases outside the gene matches: 2. For the CDR3, the DNA is TGTGCCAGCAGTTTATTCGGGACAGACTATGGCTACACCTTC. Protein sequence: CASSLFGTDYGYTF.

The chain combines TRBV30 with TRBJ1-1; D remains ambiguous. V lost 7 bases to trimming and J lost 4 bases, with 10 bases between them. The germline gives CDR1 GTSNPN, CDR2 SVGIG (reference sequence). CDR3 length equals 11 residues. The CDR3 reads CALKRATEAFF. As DNA, the CDR3 is TGTGCCTTAAAAAGAGCCACTGAAGCTTTCTTT.

The chain joins TRBV7-3 to TRBJ2-2; possible D gene TRBD1, 5 bases. Germline loops: CDR1 SGHTA, CDR2 FQGTGA. V gave up 2 bases and J gave up 0 bases, with 7 bases separating them. The CDR3 is made up of 15 amino acids. This CDR3 is CASSLVGANTGELFF. DNA for the CDR3: TGTGCCAGCAGCTTAGTAGGGGCGAACACCGGGGAGCTGTTTTTT.

V usage is TRBV28 and J usage is TRBJ1-2, with a possible D match to TRBD1 (6 bases). This CDR3 region has 15 residues. Trimming took off 1 base at V and 3 bases at J, with 12 bases between the two ends. Germline V gene lookup returns CDR1 MDHEN and CDR2 SYDVKM. CDR3 protein: CASSLYAGVDYGYTF. CDR3 coding DNA: TGTGCCAGCAGTTTATACGCAGGGGTTGACTATGGCTACACCTTC.

The rearrangement uses TRBV30 and TRBJ2-4; TRBD1 might be the D (6 bases). CDR1 GTSNPN and CDR2 SVGIG come from the germline V gene (reference sequence). Trimming stripped 0 bases from V and 5 bases from J, with 11 bases between. The CDR3 covers 14 residues. CDR3 loop: CAWSVAGAQNIQYF. The CDR3, as DNA: TGTGCCTGGAGTGTAGCAGGGGCGCAAAACATTCAGTACTTC.

The rearrangement uses TRBV7-8 and TRBJ2-1; 8 positions agree with TRBD1. The germline CDR1 and CDR2 sequences are SGHVS and FQNEAQ. This CDR3 region has 16 residues. Losses at the gene ends were 1 base for V and 4 bases for J; bases not matched to a gene: 6. This chain's CDR3 is CASSLGLGTGYNEQFF. In DNA, the CDR3 is TGTGCCAGCAGCTTAGGACTCGGGACAGGATACAATGAGCAGTTCTTC.

A word on this clone: Other DNA sequences in this sample translate to the same CDR3. The chain has TRBV6-1 and TRBJ2-5, with D possibly TRBD2 on 5 matching bases. CDR1 is MNHNS, CDR2 SASEGT, per germline. There are 12 residues in the CDR3. The V end was cut by 3 bases, the J end by 8 bases, with 10 bases between. The CDR3 spells CASSEGARTQYF. The CDR3 DNA reads as TGTGCCAGCAGTGAGGGAGCCCGTACCCAGTACTTC.

This rearrangement joins TRBV6-5 to TRBJ1-5, with D possibly TRBD1 on 6 matching bases. The CDR3 runs 14 residues. V gave up 3 bases and J gave up 6 bases, with 12 bases separating them. Germline V lookup: CDR1 MNHEY, CDR2 SVGAGI. The CDR3 nucleotides are TGTGCCAGCAGTTATACAGGGTGGAGTCAGCCCCAGCATTTT. Protein product: CASSYTGWSQPQHF.